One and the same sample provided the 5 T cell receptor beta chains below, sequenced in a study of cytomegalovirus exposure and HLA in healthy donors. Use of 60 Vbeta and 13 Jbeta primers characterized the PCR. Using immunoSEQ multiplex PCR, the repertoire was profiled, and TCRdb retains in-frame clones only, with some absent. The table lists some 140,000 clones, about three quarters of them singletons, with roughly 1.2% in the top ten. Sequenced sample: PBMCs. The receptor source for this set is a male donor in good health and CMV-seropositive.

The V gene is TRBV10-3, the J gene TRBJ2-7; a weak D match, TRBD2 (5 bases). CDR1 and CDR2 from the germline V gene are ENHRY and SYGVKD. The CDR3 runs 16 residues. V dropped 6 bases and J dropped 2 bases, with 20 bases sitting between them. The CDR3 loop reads CAIRGLVGIGAYEQYF. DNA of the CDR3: TGTGCCATCAGGGGATTGGTAGGAATCGGGGCCTACGAGCAGTACTTC.

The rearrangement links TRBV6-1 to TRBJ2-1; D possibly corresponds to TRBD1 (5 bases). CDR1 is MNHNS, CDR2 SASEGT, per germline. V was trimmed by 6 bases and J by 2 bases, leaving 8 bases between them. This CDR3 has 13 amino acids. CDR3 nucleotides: TGTGCCAGCAGCAGGGTTCCCTACAATGAGCAGTTCTTC. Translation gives CASSRVPYNEQFF.

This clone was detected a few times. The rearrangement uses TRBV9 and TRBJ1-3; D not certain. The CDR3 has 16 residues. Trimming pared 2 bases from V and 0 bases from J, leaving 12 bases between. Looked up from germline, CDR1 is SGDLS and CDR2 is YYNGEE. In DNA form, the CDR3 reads TGTGCCAGCAGCGTTGGAGGGAAAATCTCTGGAAACACCATATATTTT. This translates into CASSVGGKISGNTIYF.

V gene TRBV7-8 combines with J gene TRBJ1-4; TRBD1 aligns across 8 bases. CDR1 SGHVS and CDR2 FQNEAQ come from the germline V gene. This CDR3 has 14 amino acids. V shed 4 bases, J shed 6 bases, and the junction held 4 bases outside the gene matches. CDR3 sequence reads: CASSYRDRYEKLFF. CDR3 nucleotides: TGTGCCAGCAGCTACAGGGACAGGTATGAAAAACTGTTTTTT.

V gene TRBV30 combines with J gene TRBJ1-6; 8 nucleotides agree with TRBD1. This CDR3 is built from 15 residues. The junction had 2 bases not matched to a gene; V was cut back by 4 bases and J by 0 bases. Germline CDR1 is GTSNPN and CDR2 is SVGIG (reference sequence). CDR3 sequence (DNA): TGTGCCTGGACTACAGGGGGCTCCTATAATTCACCCCTCCACTTT. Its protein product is CAWTTGGSYNSPLHF.